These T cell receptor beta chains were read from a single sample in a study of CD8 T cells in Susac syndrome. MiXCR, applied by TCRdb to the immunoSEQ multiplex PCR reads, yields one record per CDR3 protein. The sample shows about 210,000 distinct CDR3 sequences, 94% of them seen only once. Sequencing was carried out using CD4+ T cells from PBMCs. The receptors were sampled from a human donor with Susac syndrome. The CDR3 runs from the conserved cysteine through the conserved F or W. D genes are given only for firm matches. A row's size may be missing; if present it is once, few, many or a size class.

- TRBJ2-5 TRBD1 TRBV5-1 CASSREGTEQETQYF TGCGCCAGCAGCAGAGAAGGGACAGAACAAGAGACCCAGTACTTC
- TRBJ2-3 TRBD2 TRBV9 CASSAGLRLAGANLLSTDTQYF TGTGCCAGCAGCGCCGGCCTGAGACTAGCGGGGGCCAATCTACTTAGCACAGATACGCAGTATTTT
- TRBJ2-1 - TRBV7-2 CASSLASPSYNEQFF TGTGCCAGCAGCTTAGCTTCTCCGTCCTACAATGAGCAGTTCTTC
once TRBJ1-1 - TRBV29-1 CSVRGRRFYEAFF TGCAGCGTTCGGGGCCGGAGGTTTTATGAAGCTTTCTTT
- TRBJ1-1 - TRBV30 CAWSVDSAAFF TGTGCCTGGAGTGTCGACTCGGCGGCTTTCTTT
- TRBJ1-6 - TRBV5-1 CASSLVSSRGNSPLHF TGCGCCAGCAGCTTGGTATCAAGTAGAGGGAATTCACCCCTCCACTTT
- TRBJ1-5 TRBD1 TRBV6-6 CASRPTGYSNQPQHF TGTGCCAGCAGGCCGACAGGGTATAGCAATCAGCCCCAGCATTTT
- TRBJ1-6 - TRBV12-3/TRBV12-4 CASSLKGGNSPLHF TGTGCCAGCAGTTTAAAGGGTGGGAATTCACCCCTCCACTTT
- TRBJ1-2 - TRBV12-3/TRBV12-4 CASSLIMGADYGYTF TGTGCCAGCAGTTTGATTATGGGGGCGGACTATGGCTACACCTTC
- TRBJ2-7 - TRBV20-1 CSAHRRDRAYEQYF TGCAGTGCTCACAGGAGGGATCGGGCCTACGAGCAGTACTTC
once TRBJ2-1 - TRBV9 CASSVALLALEGGNNEQFF TGTGCCAGCAGCGTAGCTCTCCTAGCCCTGGAAGGTGGCAACAATGAGCAGTTCTTC
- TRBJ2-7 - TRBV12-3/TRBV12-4 CASSLPRVPPYEQYF TGTGCCAGCAGTTTGCCACGGGTTCCACCGTACGAGCAGTACTTC
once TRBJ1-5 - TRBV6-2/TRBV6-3 CASSGGWYSNQPQHF TGTGCCAGCAGCGGAGGGTGGTATAGCAATCAGCCCCAGCATTTT
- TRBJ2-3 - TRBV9 CASSKQISTDTQYF TGTGCCAGCAGCAAACAGATTAGCACAGATACGCAGTATTTT
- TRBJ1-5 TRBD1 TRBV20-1 CSAGTGWGDSNQPQHF TGCAGTGCTGGGACAGGATGGGGCGATAGCAATCAGCCCCAGCATTTT
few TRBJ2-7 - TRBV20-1 CSARDAVTAYEQYF TGCAGTGCTAGAGATGCGGTAACAGCCTACGAGCAGTACTTC
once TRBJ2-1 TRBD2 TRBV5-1 CASGRLAEGNEQFF TGCGCCAGCGGCCGACTAGCGGAGGGGAATGAGCAGTTCTTC
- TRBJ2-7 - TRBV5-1 CASWDNTYEQYF TGCGCCAGCTGGGACAACACCTACGAGCAGTACTTC
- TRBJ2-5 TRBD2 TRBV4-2 CASSHHGGEEETQYF TGTGCCAGCAGCCACCACGGGGGGGAGGAGGAGACCCAGTACTTC
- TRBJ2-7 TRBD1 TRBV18 CASSPRTGEEGYEQYF TGTGCCAGCTCCCCACGGACAGGGGAAGAGGGGTACGAGCAGTACTTC
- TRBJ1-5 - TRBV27 CASSLPPFSGRVNQPQHF TGTGCCAGCAGCCTCCCGCCTTTCTCGGGACGGGTCAATCAGCCCCAGCATTTT
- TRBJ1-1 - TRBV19 CASSISGRVNTEAFF TGTGCCAGTAGTATAAGTGGCAGGGTGAACACTGAAGCTTTCTTT
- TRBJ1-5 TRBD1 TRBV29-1 CSAGGGLNQPQHF TGCAGCGCCGGAGGGGGCCTCAATCAGCCCCAGCATTTT
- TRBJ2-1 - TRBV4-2 CASSQDGGSVFF TGTGCCAGCAGCCAAGATGGGGGTAGCGTGTTCTTC
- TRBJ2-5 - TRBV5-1 CASSLAAGPETQYF TGCGCCAGCAGCTTGGCCGCGGGGCCCGAGACCCAGTACTTC
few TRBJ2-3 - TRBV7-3 CASSLEPTDTQYF TGTGCCAGCAGCTTAGAACCCACAGATACGCAGTATTTT
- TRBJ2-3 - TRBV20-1 CSAPNREGEGADTQYF TGCAGTGCCCCTAACAGGGAGGGGGAGGGGGCAGATACGCAGTATTTT
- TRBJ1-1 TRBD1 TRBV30 CAWSRSGGIDTEAFF TGTGCCTGGAGTAGGTCAGGGGGAATTGACACTGAAGCTTTCTTT
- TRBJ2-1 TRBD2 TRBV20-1 CSARFASGENNEQFF TGCAGTGCTAGGTTTGCTAGCGGGGAGAACAATGAGCAGTTCTTC
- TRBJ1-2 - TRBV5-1 CASSPSRGIGYTF TGCGCCAGCAGCCCTTCGAGGGGGATCGGCTACACCTTC
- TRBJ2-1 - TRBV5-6 CASSFRLAGEQFF TGTGCCAGCAGCTTCCGGCTAGCCGGAGAGCAGTTCTTC
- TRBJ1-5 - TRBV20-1 CSAGSVTNQPQHF TGCAGTGCAGGGTCAGTAACCAATCAGCCCCAGCATTTT
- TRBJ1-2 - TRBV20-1 CSARGGAHGYTF TGCAGTGCTAGAGGAGGGGCCCATGGCTACACCTTC
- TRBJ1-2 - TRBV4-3 CASSQDVDAGYTF TGCGCCAGCAGCCAAGACGTAGATGCCGGCTACACCTTC
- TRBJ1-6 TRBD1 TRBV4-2 CASSQEPITGTGGAPLHF TGTGCCAGCAGCCAAGAACCAATAACCGGGACAGGGGGGGCACCCCTCCACTTT
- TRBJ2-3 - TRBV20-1 CSARDYTISTDTQYF TGCAGTGCTAGAGATTACACAATTAGCACAGATACGCAGTATTTT